This is a list of T cell receptor beta chains from one sample in a study of blood T cell repertoires in COVID-19. Assay used: immunoSEQ multiplex PCR; TCRdb lists only in-frame clones, some missing. The table includes over 85,000 clones, 87% detected once. The material sequenced was peripheral blood. The receptor set was obtained from a woman between 45 and 65 years old with COVID-19, enrolled during active disease. The CDR3 runs from the conserved cysteine through the conserved F or W. The D gene is left open where the match is weak. Not every row has a clone size; where given, it reads once, few, many or a size class.

clone_size | j_call | d_call | v_call | cdr3_aa | cdr3_nt
. | TRBJ1-3 | . | TRBV5-6 | CASSLAGGVGNTIYF | TGTGCCAGCAGCTTGGCGGGGGGCGTTGGAAACACCATATATTTT
. | TRBJ1-2 | . | TRBV10-3 | CAISEYSGTSYGYTF | TGTGCCATCAGTGAGTACAGTGGCACGTCCTATGGCTACACCTTC
once | TRBJ1-2 | . | TRBV28 | CASSLPGQITSGYTF | TGTGCCAGCAGTTTGCCAGGACAAATAACAAGTGGCTACACCTTC
. | TRBJ2-3 | TRBD2 | TRBV7-2 | CASSLVGEAGGPWDTQYF | TGTGCCAGCAGCTTAGTCGGGGAGGCGGGGGGGCCCTGGGATACGCAGTATTTT
. | TRBJ2-3 | . | TRBV7-6 | CASSSRTQYTDTQYF | TGTGCCAGCAGCTCCCGGACACAATACACAGATACGCAGTATTTT
. | TRBJ2-2 | . | TRBV18 | CASSPDTQYTGELFF | TGTGCCAGCTCTCCCGACACCCAGTACACCGGGGAGCTGTTTTTT
. | TRBJ1-4 | TRBD1 | TRBV10-3 | CAISEQGGYEKLFF | TGTGCCATCAGTGAACAGGGGGGATACGAAAAACTGTTTTTT
. | TRBJ1-6 | . | TRBV30 | CAWNGGGNSPLHF | TGTGCCTGGAACGGGGGGGGCAATTCACCCCTCCACTTT
. | TRBJ2-3 | TRBD2 | TRBV2 | CASSDGGGSTDTQYF | TGTGCCAGCAGTGACGGCGGGGGGAGCACAGATACGCAGTATTTT
. | TRBJ2-7 | TRBD2 | TRBV19 | CASSGAGAPYEQYF | TGTGCCAGCTCCGGAGCGGGGGCCCCCTACGAGCAGTACTTC
. | TRBJ1-2 | . | TRBV6-2/TRBV6-3 | CASSYSTGQHYGYTF | TGTGCCAGCAGTTACTCGACCGGACAGCACTATGGCTACACCTTC
. | TRBJ1-5 | . | TRBV19 | CASSSFREARGMPQHF | TGTGCCAGTAGTTCTTTTCGTGAGGCCCGGGGAATGCCCCAGCATTTT
. | TRBJ1-5 | TRBD1 | TRBV7-9 | CASSLGQGNQPQHF | TGTGCCAGCAGCCTGGGACAGGGCAATCAGCCCCAGCATTTT
. | TRBJ1-4 | . | TRBV30 | CAWSTLEEKLFF | TGTGCCTGGAGTACCCTCGAGGAAAAACTGTTTTTT
. | TRBJ1-1 | . | TRBV5-1 | CASSLVGDSTEAFF | TGCGCCAGCAGCTTGGTGGGGGACTCAACTGAAGCTTTCTTT
. | TRBJ1-2 | TRBD1 | TRBV5-1 | CASSLGGTGIYGYTF | TGCGCCAGCAGCTTGGGCGGGACAGGGATCTATGGCTACACCTTC
. | TRBJ1-1 | . | TRBV6-5 | CASKNSPHTEAFF | TGTGCCAGCAAGAACTCACCGCACACTGAAGCTTTCTTT
. | TRBJ2-7 | TRBD1 | TRBV19 | CASSSRDSDEQYF | TGTGCCAGTAGTTCCCGGGACAGCGACGAGCAGTACTTC
. | TRBJ1-1 | . | TRBV6-5 | CASRDRFGTEAFF | TGTGCCAGCAGAGACAGGTTCGGCACTGAAGCTTTCTTT
once | TRBJ1-6 | TRBD1 | TRBV18 | CASSPDRVSSPLHF | TGTGCCAGCTCTCCGGACAGGGTCTCTTCACCCCTCCACTTT
. | TRBJ1-6 | TRBD1 | TRBV4-1 | CASSRTGGGPILYNSPLHF | TGCGCCAGCAGCCGAACAGGGGGCGGCCCAATTCTCTATAATTCACCCCTCCACTTT
. | TRBJ2-2 | TRBD2 | TRBV6-5 | CASSYSRGGFTGELFF | TGTGCCAGCAGTTACTCTCGCGGGGGGTTCACCGGGGAGCTGTTTTTT
. | TRBJ1-1 | TRBD1 | TRBV6-5 | CASSQKDRATEAFF | TGTGCCAGCAGTCAAAAGGACAGGGCCACTGAAGCTTTCTTT
. | TRBJ1-3 | TRBD1 | TRBV19 | CASSIDLRDRGPGGNTIYF | TGTGCCAGTAGTATAGATCTCCGGGACAGGGGGCCGGGTGGAAACACCATATATTTT
. | TRBJ2-3 | . | TRBV4-1 | CASSHFLFDTQYF | TGCGCCAGCAGCCATTTTCTATTCGATACGCAGTATTTT
few | TRBJ2-1 | . | TRBV7-2 | CASSLVTYNEQFF | TGTGCCAGCAGCTTAGTTACTTACAATGAGCAGTTCTTC
. | TRBJ2-7 | . | TRBV20-1 | CSASKLGASPGEQYF | TGCAGTGCTAGTAAATTGGGGGCCAGTCCGGGCGAGCAGTACTTC
. | TRBJ2-3 | TRBD2 | TRBV27 | CASSLNPGTSGDNTDTQYF | TGTGCCAGCAGTTTAAACCCCGGGACTAGCGGGGACAACACAGATACGCAGTATTTT
. | TRBJ1-2 | . | TRBV12-2 | CASRPQDRGANYGYTF | TGTGCAAGTCGCCCCCAAGACAGGGGCGCTAACTATGGCTACACCTTC
. | TRBJ1-4 | . | TRBV6-5 | CASSLSTALNEKLFF | TGTGCCAGCAGTCTATCGACAGCCCTTAATGAAAAACTGTTTTTT
. | TRBJ2-7 | TRBD2 | TRBV2 | CATQILAGSYEQYF | TGTGCCACTCAGATACTAGCGGGGAGCTACGAGCAGTACTTC
. | TRBJ2-1 | . | TRBV9 | CASSVGLALTYNEQFF | TGTGCCAGCAGCGTAGGGCTAGCCCTTACCTACAATGAGCAGTTCTTC
. | TRBJ1-5 | TRBD1 | TRBV6-6 | CASRDRDFGNQPQHF | TGTGCCAGCAGGGACAGGGATTTTGGCAATCAGCCCCAGCATTTT
. | TRBJ1-2 | TRBD1 | TRBV11-3 | CASSQRTGGDYGYTF | TGTGCCAGCAGTCAAAGGACAGGGGGTGACTATGGCTACACCTTC
. | TRBJ1-1 | . | TRBV30 | CAWSRPGVGTEAFF | TGTGCCTGGAGTCGTCCGGGAGTAGGGACTGAAGCTTTCTTT
. | TRBJ2-5 | . | TRBV21-1 | CASSKFLADMNQETQYF | TGTGCCAGCAGCAAGTTTTTGGCGGACATGAACCAAGAGACCCAGTACTTC
. | TRBJ2-7 | TRBD2 | TRBV7-8 | CASSSHSGGALDEQYF | TGTGCCAGCAGCTCCCATAGCGGGGGGGCCCTTGACGAGCAGTACTTC
. | TRBJ1-5 | . | TRBV11-2 | CASSQRQTNQPQHF | TGTGCCAGCAGCCAACGACAGACTAATCAGCCCCAGCATTTT
. | TRBJ2-7 | TRBD1 | TRBV7-2 | CASSLAGQGYYEQYF | TGTGCCAGCAGCTTAGCCGGACAGGGGTACTACGAGCAGTACTTC
. | TRBJ2-3 | . | TRBV4-1 | CASSREQRGQEYF | TGCGCCAGCAGCCGCGAGCAGCGGGGACAAGAGTATTTT
. | TRBJ1-1 | . | TRBV14 | CASSQTGRTEAFF | TGTGCCAGCAGCCAGACAGGCAGGACTGAAGCTTTCTTT
. | TRBJ2-2 | TRBD2 | TRBV6-2/TRBV6-3 | CASSYPGLPDTHNTGELFF | TGTGCCAGCAGTTACCCGGGACTACCCGACACCCACAACACCGGGGAGCTGTTTTTT
. | TRBJ2-5 | . | TRBV6-1 | CASSEDRGETQYF | TGTGCCAGCAGTGAGGACAGAGGGGAGACCCAGTACTTC